The T cell receptor beta chain under discussion was sequenced for a study of T cells in tumors after PD-1 blockade. CDR3 size: 15 residues. After removal of 4 bases from V and 0 bases from J, the junction contained 2 bases not matched to a gene. The germline V gene has CDR1 MNHEY and CDR2 SVGEGT. Repertoires were generated with immunoSEQ multiplex PCR, while TCRdb's copy carries only in-frame clones and drops some. The sample lists fewer than 35,000 clones; around 78% were seen once. The source material was PBMCs, sampled before anti-PD-1 treatment. The V and J genes are TRBV6-2 or TRBV6-3 and TRBJ2-1; TRBD2 matches at 8 bases. The TCR sequence derives from a human donor with basal cell carcinoma. CDR3 amino acids: CASSSRGGSYNEQFF. The CDR3 DNA sequence: TGTGCCAGCAGTTCCCGGGGGGGCTCCTACAATGAGCAGTTCTTC.